This entry lists 2 T cell receptor beta chains sequenced from one sample in a study of blood T cell repertoires in COVID-19. Only in-frame clones appear in the TCRdb table, and some are missing; sequencing was by immunoSEQ multiplex PCR. Seen here are about 240,000 clones, around 89% observed once, and the top ten hold roughly 4%. Sequencing was performed on PBMCs or T cells enriched from blood (not recorded which). The receptors were gathered from a woman aged 25 to 39 who had recovered from COVID-19.

The rearrangement joins TRBV7-8 to TRBJ2-3; maybe TRBD2 (6 bases). Deletions cut 2 bases from V and 2 bases from J, with 14 bases between. Germline CDR1 SGHVS, CDR2 FQNEAQ. The CDR3 loop spans 16 amino acids. The CDR3 loop reads CASSLSGRLNTDTQYF. In DNA form, the CDR3 reads TGTGCCAGCAGCTTATCGGGGAGGTTGAACACAGATACGCAGTATTTT.

The chain couples TRBV7-6 to TRBJ2-3; possible D gene TRBD2, 5 bases. Trimming cost V 8 bases and J 0 bases, with 12 bases left between them. CDR1 and CDR2 (germline): SGHVS, FNYEAQ. The CDR3 covers 14 residues. In DNA, the CDR3 is TGTGCCAGCGCCTCGAGGACTAGCACAGATACGCAGTATTTT. Protein: CASASRTSTDTQYF.